These 30 T cell receptor beta chains were all obtained from the same sample, sequenced in a study of blood T cell repertoires in COVID-19. TCRdb's copy holds only in-frame clones and misses some; the assay was immunoSEQ multiplex PCR. Of 170,000 or so clones in the sample, under 85% were seen once. Sequenced material: peripheral blood. The receptors were sampled from a woman between 65 and 79 years old with COVID-19, enrolled during active disease.

This chain links TRBV5-1 with TRBJ2-3; TRBD1 matches 9 bases. V lost 4 bases and J lost 3; bases outside the gene matches: 6. CDR3 length: 15 amino acids. The germline gives CDR1 SGHRS, CDR2 YFSETQ. The CDR3 DNA reads TGCGCCAGCAGCCCACGGACAGGGGCGACAGATACGCAGTATTTT. Residues: CASSPRTGATDTQYF.

This clone appeared once. This chain joins TRBV27 and TRBJ2-4; 7 nucleotides match TRBD1. This CDR3 contains 18 residues. J lost 3 bases, V lost 3 bases, and 14 bases had no gene match. Germline V gene data show CDR1 as MNHEY and CDR2 as SMNVEV (reference sequence). The CDR3 sequence: CASSLASLRQGGKNIQYF. The CDR3, as DNA: TGTGCCAGCAGTTTGGCATCCCTTAGACAGGGTGGCAAAAACATTCAGTACTTC.

The chain employs TRBV19 and TRBJ2-7; 11 nucleotides line up with TRBD2. Germline assignment: CDR1 LNHDA and CDR2 SQIVND (reference sequence). The J segment lost 9 bases and the V segment lost 5 bases, leaving 9 bases of the junction unmatched. CDR3 length equals 14 residues. DNA for the CDR3: TGTGCCAGTAGTGTCACTAGCGGGAGTATCGGGCAGTACTTC. This gives the protein CASSVTSGSIGQYF.

This clone has only one observation. The chain combines TRBV7-9 with TRBJ2-2, with D maybe TRBD2 (6 bases). In germline, CDR1 is SEHNR, CDR2 FQNEAQ (reference sequence). This CDR3 spans 15 amino acids. Trimming cost V 3 bases and J 6 bases, with 14 bases left between them. The CDR3 DNA follows: TGTGCCAGCAGCTTTCGGAGGGTGGAAGCCGGGGAGCTGTTTTTT. This gives the protein CASSFRRVEAGELFF.

The chain employs TRBV5-1 and TRBJ2-3, with TRBD2 matching over 12 bases. The CDR3 spans 16 residues. Unmatched junction bases numbered 5, after V lost 1 base and J lost 5 bases. CDR1 is SGHRS, CDR2 YFSETQ, per germline. CDR3 region: CASSLIASGRVDTQYF. Here the CDR3 DNA reads TGCGCCAGCAGCTTGATCGCTAGCGGGAGGGTAGATACGCAGTATTTT.

This chain joins TRBV18 and TRBJ2-7; D possibly corresponds to TRBD2 (6 bases). The CDR3 spans 15 residues. Trimming removed 3 bases at V and 2 bases at J, with 14 bases between. Germline CDR1 is KGHSH and CDR2 is LQKENI. Here the CDR3 reads CASSPKPGGTYEQYF. In nucleotides, the CDR3 is TGTGCCAGCTCACCTAAGCCCGGGGGAACCTACGAGCAGTACTTC.

This sequence joins TRBV18 and TRBJ1-1, with D possibly being TRBD1 (5 bases). Germline values: CDR1 KGHSH, CDR2 LQKENI. V dropped 0 bases and J dropped 0 bases, with 11 bases sitting between them. The CDR3 is made up of 16 amino acids. CDR3 coding DNA: TGTGCCAGCTCACCACCAGACAGTCTCATGAACACTGAAGCTTTCTTT. This translates into CASSPPDSLMNTEAFF.

The rearrangement uses TRBV20-1 and TRBJ1-2; 7 bases line up with TRBD1. The length of the CDR3 is 15 residues. J was trimmed by 1 base and V by 3 bases; bases with no gene match: 8. Germline V lookup: CDR1 DFQATT, CDR2 SNEGSKA (reference sequence). The CDR3 loop reads CSASPSGQLNYGYTF. CDR3 coding DNA: TGCAGTGCTAGTCCGTCGGGACAGCTTAACTATGGCTACACCTTC.

The V gene is TRBV9, the J gene TRBJ2-7, with D possibly matching TRBD1 (5 bases). CDR1 and CDR2 from the germline V gene are SGDLS and YYNGEE. The V end was cut by 3 bases, the J end by 7 bases, with 11 bases between. This CDR3 is 12 amino acids long. The CDR3 region is CASSAQGTEQYF. CDR3 DNA sequence: TGTGCCAGCAGCGCCCAGGGTACTGAGCAGTACTTC.

This rearrangement joins TRBV10-3 to TRBJ2-7; D not certain. CDR3 size: 15 residues. V shed 3 bases and J shed 2 bases, with 14 bases lying between them. Germline V CDR1 and CDR2: ENHRY, SYGVKD. This CDR3 reads CAISEGKNRAYEQYF. The CDR3 DNA reads as TGTGCCATCAGTGAAGGAAAGAACAGAGCCTACGAGCAGTACTTC.

The genes are TRBV19 and TRBJ1-4, with 7 positions matching TRBD1. Germline V gene lookup returns CDR1 LNHDA and CDR2 SQIVND (reference sequence). CDR3 length: 14 amino acids. The V gene end was trimmed by 5 bases and the J gene end by 5 bases; junction bases not matched to a gene: 5. This chain's CDR3 is CASSATGTNEKLFF. The CDR3 bases are TGTGCCAGTAGTGCGACAGGGACGAATGAAAAACTGTTTTTT.

The gene calls are TRBV19 and TRBJ2-2, with 13 nucleotides matching TRBD2. This CDR3 is built from 17 residues. The V gene's germline CDR1 is LNHDA and CDR2 SQIVND (reference sequence). V lost 6 bases to trimming and J lost 6 bases; unmatched junction nucleotides: 10. CDR3 sequence (DNA): TGTGCCAGTAGACCGGGACTAGCGGGACCCCCCCCCGGGGAGCTGTTTTTT. Amino acid sequence: CASRPGLAGPPPGELFF. The full variable domain, completed using reference TRBV19 and TRBJ2-2, is DGGITQSPKYLFRKEGQNVTLSCEQNLNHDAMYWYRQDPGQGLRLIYYSQIVNDFQKGDIAEGYSVSREKKESFPLTVTSAQKNPTAFYLCASRPGLAGPPPGELFFGEGSRLTVL.

The chain combines TRBV18 with TRBJ1-3; possibly TRBD1 for D (5 bases). The CDR3 length is 17 residues. Trimming shortened V by 0 bases and J by 0 bases, and 12 bases separated the two germline ends. Germline V gene sequence: CDR1 KGHSH, CDR2 LQKENI. Here the CDR3 DNA reads TGTGCCAGCTCACCACCGCAGGGCCGATCCTCTGGAAACACCATATATTTT. Translated, it gives CASSPPQGRSSGNTIYF. Full variable domain (rest looked up from reference TRBV18 and TRBJ1-3): NAGVMQNPRHLVRRRGQEARLRCSPMKGHSHVYWYRQLPEEGLKFMVYLQKENIIDESGMPKERFSAEFPKEGPSILRIQQVVRGDSAAYFCASSPPQGRSSGNTIYFGEGSWLTVV.

V is TRBV11-2 and J is TRBJ2-7; TRBD1 aligns across 9 bases. The ends lost 5 bases at V and 3 bases at J; junction bases unmatched: 5. Looked up from germline, CDR1 is SGHAT and CDR2 is FQNNGV. The CDR3 extends over 14 amino acids. Here the CDR3 reads CASSPQGAHYEQYF. The CDR3 DNA sequence: TGTGCCAGCAGCCCACAGGGGGCCCACTACGAGCAGTACTTC.

V is TRBV6-4 and J is TRBJ2-1, with 9 bases that match TRBD1. In germline, CDR1 is MRHNA, CDR2 SNTAGT. The CDR3 is 14 amino acids. V was pared by 5 bases and J by 8 bases, with 7 bases of the junction left unmatched. DNA for the CDR3: TGTGCCAGCAGTTTGACAGGGGGTTTCGATGAGCAGTTCTTC. It codes for CASSLTGGFDEQFF.

This clone was seen just once. The V gene is TRBV27, the J gene TRBJ2-1; 10 nucleotides agree with TRBD2. Trimming removed 7 bases from V and 5 bases from J; junction bases left unmatched: 5. This CDR3 is 14 amino acids long. Germline V CDR1 and CDR2: MNHEY, SMNVEV (reference sequence). The CDR3 is CASKGLAINNEQFF. The DNA of the CDR3 is TGTGCCAGCAAGGGACTAGCGATTAACAATGAGCAGTTCTTC.

The chain has TRBV10-2 and TRBJ1-1, with TRBD1 identical over 7 bases. This CDR3 has 12 residues. V gave up 5 bases and J gave up 7 bases; unmatched junction bases: 4. Per the germline V gene, CDR1 is WSHSY and CDR2 is SAAADI. The CDR3 region is CASSLTGDEAFF. The CDR3 DNA reads TGCGCCAGCAGTTTAACAGGGGATGAAGCTTTCTTT.

V and J are TRBV7-8 and TRBJ2-7; TRBD1 aligns across 8 bases. Trimming removed 2 bases from V and 4 bases from J; junction bases left unmatched: 10. The CDR3 is 16 amino acids. Germline V lookup: CDR1 SGHVS, CDR2 FQNEAQ. CDR3 nucleotide sequence: TGTGCCAGCAGCTTACTATCAGGGGGCTTCCGATACGAGCAGTACTTC. Translation: CASSLLSGGFRYEQYF.

The V and J genes are TRBV5-6 and TRBJ2-7, with unresolved D. This CDR3 region has 12 residues. Germline CDR1 SGHDT, CDR2 YYEEEE. V lost 4 bases and J lost 6, with 11 bases in between. DNA for the CDR3: TGTGCCAGCAGCCTAACCTGGGCCGAGCAGTACTTC. It codes for CASSLTWAEQYF.

V gene TRBV4-3 combines with J gene TRBJ1-4; 8 bases line up with TRBD1. The trim removed 0 bases at V and 8 bases at J, leaving 5 bases unmatched. CDR3 length: 15 amino acids. The V gene's germline CDR1 is LGHNA and CDR2 YSLEER. CDR3 region: CASSQEGTGGEKLFF. As DNA, the CDR3 is TGCGCCAGCAGCCAAGAGGGGACAGGTGGAGAAAAACTGTTTTTT.

V usage is TRBV30 and J usage is TRBJ1-3; the D gene is possibly TRBD1 (5 bases). The germline CDR1 and CDR2 sequences are GTSNPN and SVGIG (reference sequence). The CDR3 contains 15 residues. The ends were cut back, 0 bases at V and 2 bases at J, with 11 bases in the middle. The CDR3 loop is CAWSVRSGTGNTIYF. CDR3 sequence (DNA): TGTGCCTGGAGTGTACGTTCAGGGACTGGAAACACCATATATTTT.

This chain links TRBV6-6 with TRBJ2-7; a weak D match, TRBD2 (6 bases). V lost 6 bases and J lost 2, with 11 bases in between. This CDR3 is built from 13 residues. CDR1 and CDR2 from the germline V gene are MNHNY and SVGAGI (reference sequence). This CDR3 is CASSRTITYEQYF. DNA for the CDR3: TGTGCCAGCAGCCGGACTATAACCTACGAGCAGTACTTC.

The rearrangement links TRBV5-8 to TRBJ2-5; 7 nucleotides match TRBD1. The CDR3 contains 14 residues. Germline V gene data show CDR1 as SGHTS and CDR2 as YDEGEE. V gave up 0 bases and J gave up 5 bases; unmatched junction bases: 4. The CDR3 DNA follows: TGTGCCAGCAGCTTGGGGGACAGTCTGGAGACCCAGTACTTC. Residues: CASSLGDSLETQYF.

V is TRBV28 and J is TRBJ1-6; 7 bases match TRBD1. The CDR3 totals 13 residues. CDR1 MDHEN and CDR2 SYDVKM come from the germline V gene. The CDR3 reads CGTARQGNSPLHF. The CDR3, as DNA: TGTGGTACGGCACGACAGGGTAATTCACCCCTCCACTTT.

This clone was seen only a few times. The chain combines TRBV19 with TRBJ2-7; 12 nucleotides agree with TRBD2. This CDR3 is 15 amino acids long. Per germline, CDR1 LNHDA and CDR2 SQIVND (reference sequence). V lost 3 bases to trimming and J lost 3 bases; unmatched junction nucleotides: 3. The CDR3 is CASSIKTSGSYEQYF. The CDR3 DNA reads as TGTGCCAGTAGTATCAAGACTAGCGGGAGCTACGAGCAGTACTTC.

This clone was observed once. This rearrangement joins TRBV5-1 to TRBJ1-4; D remains unclear. Germline-derived CDR1 and CDR2 are SGHRS and YFSETQ. Trimming removed 0 bases at V and 7 bases at J, with 10 bases between. The CDR3 is 14 residues long. CDR3 nucleotide sequence: TGCGCCAGCAGCTTGGGGGGTAGCGTTGAAAAACTGTTTTTT. Encoded protein: CASSLGGSVEKLFF.

V is TRBV15 and J is TRBJ2-7; 10 bases map to TRBD2. With 3 bases clipped from V and 2 bases from J, the junction kept 7 bases outside the gene matches. The CDR3 runs 16 residues. In germline, CDR1 is LNHNV, CDR2 YYDKDF (reference sequence). This chain's CDR3 is CATSRGGLAGAYEQYF. The CDR3 nucleotides read TGTGCCACCAGCAGGGGCGGGCTAGCGGGAGCCTACGAGCAGTACTTC.

The sample holds one count of this clone. The chain is built from TRBV6-2 or TRBV6-3 and TRBJ2-6; 10 bases align to TRBD1. From germline, CDR1 is MNHEY and CDR2 SVGEGT. The CDR3 extends over 15 amino acids. V was clipped by 5 bases and J by 4 bases; unmatched bases: 2. The CDR3 here is CASSDRGRGANVLTF. The DNA of the CDR3 is TGTGCCAGCAGTGACAGGGGGCGCGGGGCCAACGTCCTGACTTTC.

The V call is TRBV19, the J call TRBJ2-3; D possibly corresponds to TRBD1 (5 bases). V was clipped by 3 bases and J by 4 bases, with 11 bases between them. The CDR3 runs to 14 residues. The germline V gene encodes CDR1 LNHDA and CDR2 SQIVND (reference sequence). The CDR3 DNA follows: TGTGCCAGTAGTATCCAGGGTACCCCAGATACGCAGTATTTT. Translation gives CASSIQGTPDTQYF.

This clone has a single count. The rearrangement uses TRBV2 and TRBJ1-6; 7 positions match TRBD1. In germline, CDR1 is SNHLY, CDR2 FYNNEI. V shed 6 bases, J shed 10 bases, and the junction held 9 bases outside the gene matches. CDR3 length: 14 residues. CDR3 protein: CASRPDRVESPLHF. CDR3 coding DNA: TGTGCCAGCAGACCCGACAGGGTCGAATCACCCCTCCACTTT.